This T cell receptor (beta chain) was captured by sequencing in a study of cytomegalovirus exposure and HLA in healthy donors. Findings and limits, study-wide: Most TCR sequences were seen very rarely across donors, but some public TCRs occurred in many.

In regard to this clone: What it binds is not known.

The primer mix had 60 Vbeta and 13 Jbeta primers. Only in-frame clones appear in the TCRdb table, and some are missing; sequencing was by immunoSEQ multiplex PCR. The sample carries about 160,000 clones, about 81% recorded once. Germline values: CDR1 MNHEY, CDR2 SVGAGI. V was shortened by 0 bases and J by 1 base, with 13 bases between the two germline ends. The CDR3 is 16 amino acids. J is TRBJ2-7 and V is TRBV6-5, with TRBD2 as a possible D gene (5 bases). Input material: PBMCs. The sequence came from a woman younger than 30 in good health and CMV-seronegative. The CDR3 bases are TGTGCCAGCAGTTACTCAGGGAGCGCCCCATCCTACGAGCAGTACTTC. Its translation: CASSYSGSAPSYEQYF.